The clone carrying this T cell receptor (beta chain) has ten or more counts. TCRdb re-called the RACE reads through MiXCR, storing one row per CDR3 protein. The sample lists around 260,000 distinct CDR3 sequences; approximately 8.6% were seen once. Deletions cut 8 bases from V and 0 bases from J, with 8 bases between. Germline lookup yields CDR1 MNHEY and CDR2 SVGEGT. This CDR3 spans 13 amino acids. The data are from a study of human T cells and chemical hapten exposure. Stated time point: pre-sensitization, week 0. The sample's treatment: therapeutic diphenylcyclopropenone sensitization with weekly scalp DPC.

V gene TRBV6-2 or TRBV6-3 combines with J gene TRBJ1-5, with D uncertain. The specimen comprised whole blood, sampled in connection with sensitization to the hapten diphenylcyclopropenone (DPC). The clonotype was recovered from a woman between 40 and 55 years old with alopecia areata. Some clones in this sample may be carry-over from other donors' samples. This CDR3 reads CASGLYSNQPQHF. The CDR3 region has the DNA TGTGCCAGCGGTCTTTATAGCAATCAGCCCCAGCATTTT.